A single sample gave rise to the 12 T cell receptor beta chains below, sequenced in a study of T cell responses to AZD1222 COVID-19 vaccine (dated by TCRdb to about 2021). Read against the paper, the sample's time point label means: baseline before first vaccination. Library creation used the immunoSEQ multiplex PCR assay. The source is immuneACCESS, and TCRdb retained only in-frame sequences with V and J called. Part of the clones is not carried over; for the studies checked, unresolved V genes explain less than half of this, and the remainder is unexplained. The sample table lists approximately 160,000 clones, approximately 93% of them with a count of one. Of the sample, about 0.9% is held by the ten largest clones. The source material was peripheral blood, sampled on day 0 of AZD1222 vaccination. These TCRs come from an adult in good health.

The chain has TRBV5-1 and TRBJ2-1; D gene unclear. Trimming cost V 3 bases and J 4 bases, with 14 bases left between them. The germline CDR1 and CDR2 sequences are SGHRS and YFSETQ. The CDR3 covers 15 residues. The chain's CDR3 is CASSSGTFGYNEQFF. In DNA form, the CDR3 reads TGCGCCAGCAGCTCAGGAACTTTCGGATACAATGAGCAGTTCTTC.

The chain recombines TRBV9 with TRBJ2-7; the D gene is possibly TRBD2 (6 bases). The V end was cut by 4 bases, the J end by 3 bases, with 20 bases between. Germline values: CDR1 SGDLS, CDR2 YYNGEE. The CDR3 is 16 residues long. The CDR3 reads CASSPWPSERGYEQYF. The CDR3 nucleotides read TGTGCCAGCAGCCCCTGGCCTAGCGAGAGGGGCTACGAGCAGTACTTC.

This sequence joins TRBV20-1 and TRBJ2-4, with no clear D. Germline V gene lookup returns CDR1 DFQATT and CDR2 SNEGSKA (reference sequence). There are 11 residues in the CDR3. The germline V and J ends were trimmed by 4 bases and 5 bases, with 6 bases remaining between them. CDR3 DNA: TGCAGTGCTACCCCTCAAAACATTCAGTACTTC. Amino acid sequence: CSATPQNIQYF.

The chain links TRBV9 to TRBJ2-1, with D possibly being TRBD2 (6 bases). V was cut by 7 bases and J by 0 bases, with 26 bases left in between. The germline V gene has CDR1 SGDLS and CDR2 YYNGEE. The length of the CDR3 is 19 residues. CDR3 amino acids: CASSLRTHRGRSSYNEQFF. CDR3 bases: TGTGCCAGCTCCCTACGGACACATCGGGGGAGGAGCTCCTACAATGAGCAGTTCTTC.

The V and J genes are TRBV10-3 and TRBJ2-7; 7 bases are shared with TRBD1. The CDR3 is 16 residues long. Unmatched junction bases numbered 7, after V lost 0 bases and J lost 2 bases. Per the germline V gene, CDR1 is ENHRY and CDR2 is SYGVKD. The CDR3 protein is CAISESIGQGAYEQYF. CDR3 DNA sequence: TGTGCCATCAGTGAGTCGATTGGGCAGGGGGCCTACGAGCAGTACTTC.

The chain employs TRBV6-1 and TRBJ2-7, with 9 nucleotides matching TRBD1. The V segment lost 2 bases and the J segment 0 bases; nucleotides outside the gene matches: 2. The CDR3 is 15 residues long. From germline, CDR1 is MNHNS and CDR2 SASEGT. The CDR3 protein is CASSERTGASYEQYF. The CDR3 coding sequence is TGTGCCAGCAGTGAAAGGACAGGGGCCTCCTACGAGCAGTACTTC.

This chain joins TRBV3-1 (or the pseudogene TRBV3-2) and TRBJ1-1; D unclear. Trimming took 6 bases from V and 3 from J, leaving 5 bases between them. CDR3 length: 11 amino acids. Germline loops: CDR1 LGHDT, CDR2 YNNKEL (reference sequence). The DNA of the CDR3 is TGTGCCAGCAGGGGCTACACTGAAGCTTTCTTT. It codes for CASRGYTEAFF.

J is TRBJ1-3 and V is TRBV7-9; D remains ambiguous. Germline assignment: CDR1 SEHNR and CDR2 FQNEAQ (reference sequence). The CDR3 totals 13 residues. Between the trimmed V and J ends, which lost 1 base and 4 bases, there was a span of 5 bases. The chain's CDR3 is CASSLVWGNTIYF. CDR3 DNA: TGTGCCAGCAGCTTAGTTTGGGGAAACACCATATATTTT.

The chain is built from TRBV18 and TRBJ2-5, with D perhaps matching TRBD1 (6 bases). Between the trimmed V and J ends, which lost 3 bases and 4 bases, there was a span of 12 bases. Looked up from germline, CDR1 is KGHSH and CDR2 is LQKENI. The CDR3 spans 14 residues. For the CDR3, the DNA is TGTGCCAGCTCACCTCGGACAGAATCAGAGACCCAGTACTTC. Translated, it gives CASSPRTESETQYF.

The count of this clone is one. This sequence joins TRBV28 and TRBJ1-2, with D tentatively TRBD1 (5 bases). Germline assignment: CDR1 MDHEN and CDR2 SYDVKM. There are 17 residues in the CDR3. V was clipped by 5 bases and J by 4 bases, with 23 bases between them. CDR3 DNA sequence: TGTGCCAGCAGTCTTCTCCTACCGACCGACGGGGGCTATGGCTACACCTTC. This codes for CASSLLLPTDGGYGYTF.

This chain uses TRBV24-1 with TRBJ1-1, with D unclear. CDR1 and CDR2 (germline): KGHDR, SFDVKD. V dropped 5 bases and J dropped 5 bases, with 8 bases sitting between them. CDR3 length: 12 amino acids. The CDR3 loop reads CATSAGRTEAFF. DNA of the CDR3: TGTGCCACCAGTGCCGGGAGGACTGAAGCTTTCTTT.

CDR3 sequence reads: CASSPRQGANGYTF. The CDR3 DNA reads as TGCGCCAGCAGCCCACGACAGGGGGCGAATGGCTACACCTTC. The chain couples TRBV5-1 to TRBJ1-2, with TRBD1 matching 10 bases. Trimming at V came to 4 bases and at J to 6 bases, leaving 6 bases not matched to a gene. The germline V gene has CDR1 SGHRS and CDR2 YFSETQ. This CDR3 comprises 14 residues.